The entry that follows covers one T cell receptor (beta chain) sequence. Given a much more abundant clone one base away, this may be a read error. Aged 18 to 65, hyperthyroidism patients had new diagnoses of under 2 months' duration. This record comes from a study of Graves' ophthalmopathy and Graves' hyperthyroidism. Looking at the study overall: Ophthalmopathy not arising within 18 months of follow-up defined hyperthyroidism as stable.

From RNA, the CDR3 regions of TCR beta chains were amplified and sequenced. HTBI-primed RT-PCR formed the first round, and a multiplex PCR formed the second. TCRdb fed the multiplex PCR reads into MiXCR, producing one record per CDR3 protein. The sample has 900,000 to 1,200,000 distinct CDR3 sequences; about two fifths are singletons. V was pared by 7 bases and J by 2 bases, with 15 bases between. This CDR3 is built from 14 residues. The V gene's germline CDR1 is SGHAT and CDR2 FQNNGV. This receptor was obtained from an adult man with Graves' hyperthyroidism. J is TRBJ2-7 and V is TRBV11-2, with a weak D call TRBD1 (6 bases). The sample was peripheral blood or thyroid tissue (not recorded which). The CDR3 DNA sequence: TGTGCCAGCATCCCACAGGGAGTTCCCTACGAGCAGTACTTC. Translation: CASIPQGVPYEQYF.